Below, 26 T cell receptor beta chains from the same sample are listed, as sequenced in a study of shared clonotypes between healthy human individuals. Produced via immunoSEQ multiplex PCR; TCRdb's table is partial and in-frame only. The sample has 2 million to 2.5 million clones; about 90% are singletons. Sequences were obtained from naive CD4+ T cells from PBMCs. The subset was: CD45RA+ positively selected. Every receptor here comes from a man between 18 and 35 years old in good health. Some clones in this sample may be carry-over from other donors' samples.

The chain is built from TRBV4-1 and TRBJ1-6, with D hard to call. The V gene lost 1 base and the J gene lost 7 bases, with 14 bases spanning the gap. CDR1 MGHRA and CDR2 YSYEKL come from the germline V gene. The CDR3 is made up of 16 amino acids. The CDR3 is CASSQADVYRNSPLHF. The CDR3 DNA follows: TGCGCCAGCAGCCAAGCAGATGTTTACAGAAATTCACCCCTCCACTTT.

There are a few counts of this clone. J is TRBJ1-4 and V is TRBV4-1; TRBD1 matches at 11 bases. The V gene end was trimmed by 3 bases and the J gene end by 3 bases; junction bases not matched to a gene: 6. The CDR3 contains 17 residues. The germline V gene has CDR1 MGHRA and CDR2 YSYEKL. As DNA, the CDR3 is TGCGCCAGCAGCCATAGGGACAGGGGGTCTTCTAATGAAAAACTGTTTTTT. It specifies CASSHRDRGSSNEKLFF.

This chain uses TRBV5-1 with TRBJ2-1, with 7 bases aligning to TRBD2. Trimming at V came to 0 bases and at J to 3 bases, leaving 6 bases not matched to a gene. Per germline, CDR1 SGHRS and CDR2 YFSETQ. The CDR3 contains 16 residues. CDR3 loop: CASSLDASGLYNEQFF. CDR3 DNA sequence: TGCGCCAGCAGCTTGGATGCTAGCGGACTCTACAATGAGCAGTTCTTC.

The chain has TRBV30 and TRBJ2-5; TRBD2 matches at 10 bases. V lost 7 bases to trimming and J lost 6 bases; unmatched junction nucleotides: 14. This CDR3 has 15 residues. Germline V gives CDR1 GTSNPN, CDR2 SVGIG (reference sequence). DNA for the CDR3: TGTGCCTCAACACCAGCGGGAGGGCCAAGGAAGACCCAGTACTTC. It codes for CASTPAGGPRKTQYF.

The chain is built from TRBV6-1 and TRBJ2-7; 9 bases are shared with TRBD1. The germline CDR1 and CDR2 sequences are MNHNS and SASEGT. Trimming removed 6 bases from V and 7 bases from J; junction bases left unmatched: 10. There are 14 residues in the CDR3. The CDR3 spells CASRRGDRAGEQYF. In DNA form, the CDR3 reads TGTGCCAGCAGGAGGGGGGACAGGGCGGGGGAGCAGTACTTC.

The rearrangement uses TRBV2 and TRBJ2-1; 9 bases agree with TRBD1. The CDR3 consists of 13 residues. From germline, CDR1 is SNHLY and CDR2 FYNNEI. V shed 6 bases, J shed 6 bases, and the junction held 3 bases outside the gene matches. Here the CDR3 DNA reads TGTGCCAGCAGGGGACAGGGTGGCAATGAGCAGTTCTTC. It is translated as CASRGQGGNEQFF.

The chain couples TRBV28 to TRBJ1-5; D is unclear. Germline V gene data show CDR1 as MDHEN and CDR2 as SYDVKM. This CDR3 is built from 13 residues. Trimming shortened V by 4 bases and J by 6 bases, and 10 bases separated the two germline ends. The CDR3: CASSSPSPQPQHF. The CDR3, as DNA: TGTGCCAGCAGTTCCCCCTCGCCTCAGCCCCAGCATTTT.

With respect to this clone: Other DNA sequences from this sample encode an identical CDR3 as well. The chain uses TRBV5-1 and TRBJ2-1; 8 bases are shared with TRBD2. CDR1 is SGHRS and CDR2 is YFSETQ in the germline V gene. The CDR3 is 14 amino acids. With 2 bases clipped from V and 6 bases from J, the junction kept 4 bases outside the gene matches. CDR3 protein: CASSLSGRANEQFF. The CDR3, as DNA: TGCGCCAGCAGCTTAAGCGGGAGAGCCAATGAGCAGTTCTTC.

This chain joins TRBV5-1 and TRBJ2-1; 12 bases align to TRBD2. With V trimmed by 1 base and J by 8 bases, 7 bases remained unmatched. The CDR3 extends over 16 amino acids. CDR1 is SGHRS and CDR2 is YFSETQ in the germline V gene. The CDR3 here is CASSLPLAGGLDEQFF. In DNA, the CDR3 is TGCGCCAGCAGCTTGCCCCTAGCGGGAGGGCTGGATGAGCAGTTCTTC.

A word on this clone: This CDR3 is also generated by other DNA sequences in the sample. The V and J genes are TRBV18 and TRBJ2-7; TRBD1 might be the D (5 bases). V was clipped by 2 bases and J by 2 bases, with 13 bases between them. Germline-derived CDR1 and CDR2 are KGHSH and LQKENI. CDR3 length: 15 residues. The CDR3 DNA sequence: TGTGCCAGCTCACCAACCTCAGGGTCGGCCTACGAGCAGTACTTC. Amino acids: CASSPTSGSAYEQYF.

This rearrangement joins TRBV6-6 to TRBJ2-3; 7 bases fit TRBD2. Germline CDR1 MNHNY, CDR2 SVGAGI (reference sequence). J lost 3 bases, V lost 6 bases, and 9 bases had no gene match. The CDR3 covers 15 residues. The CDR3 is CASSRTRRTTDTQYF. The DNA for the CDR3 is TGTGCCAGCAGCAGGACTAGGAGAACGACAGATACGCAGTATTTT.

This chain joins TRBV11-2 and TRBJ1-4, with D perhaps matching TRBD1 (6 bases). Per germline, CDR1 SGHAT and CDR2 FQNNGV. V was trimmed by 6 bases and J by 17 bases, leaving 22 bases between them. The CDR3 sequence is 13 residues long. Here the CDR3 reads CASSLTLGHLYFF. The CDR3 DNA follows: TGTGCCAGCAGTCTAACTCTGGGACACCTCTACTTTTTT. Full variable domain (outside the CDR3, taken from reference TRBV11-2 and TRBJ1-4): EAGVAQSPRYKIIEKRQSVAFWCNPISGHATLYWYQQILGQGPKLLIQFQNNGVVDDSQLPKDRFSAERLKGVDSTLKIQPAKLEDSAVYLCASSLTLGHLYFFGSGTQLSVL.

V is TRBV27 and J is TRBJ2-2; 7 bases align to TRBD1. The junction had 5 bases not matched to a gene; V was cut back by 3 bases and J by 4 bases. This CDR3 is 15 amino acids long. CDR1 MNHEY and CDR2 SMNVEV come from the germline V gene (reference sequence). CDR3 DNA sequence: TGTGCCAGCAGTTTGTGGGCAGGGGGCACCGGGGAGCTGTTTTTT. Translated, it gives CASSLWAGGTGELFF.

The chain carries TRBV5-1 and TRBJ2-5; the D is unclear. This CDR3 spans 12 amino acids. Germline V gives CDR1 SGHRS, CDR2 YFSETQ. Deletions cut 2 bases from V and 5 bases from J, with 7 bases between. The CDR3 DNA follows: TGCGCCAGCAGCTTCGAGGCTGAGACCCAGTACTTC. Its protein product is CASSFEAETQYF.

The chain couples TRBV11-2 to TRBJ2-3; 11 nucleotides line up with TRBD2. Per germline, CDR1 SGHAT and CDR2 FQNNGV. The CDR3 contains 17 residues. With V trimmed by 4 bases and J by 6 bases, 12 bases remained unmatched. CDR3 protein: CASSYKVAGGPVDTQYF. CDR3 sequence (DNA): TGTGCCAGCAGCTATAAAGTAGCGGGAGGGCCGGTTGATACGCAGTATTTT.

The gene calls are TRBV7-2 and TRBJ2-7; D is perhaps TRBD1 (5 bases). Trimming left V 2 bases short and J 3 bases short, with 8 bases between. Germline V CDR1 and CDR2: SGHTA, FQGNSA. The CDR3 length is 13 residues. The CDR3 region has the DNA TGTGCCAGCAGCTTAAACAGGTACTACGAGCAGTACTTC. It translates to CASSLNRYYEQYF.

CDR3 sequence: CASTPDRDQGYTF. As DNA, the CDR3 is TGTGCCAGCACCCCGGACAGGGACCAAGGCTACACCTTC. The gene calls are TRBV7-9 and TRBJ1-2; 8 bases are shared with TRBD1. J lost 8 bases, V lost 7 bases, and 9 bases had no gene match. In germline, CDR1 is SEHNR, CDR2 FQNEAQ (reference sequence). The CDR3 spans 13 residues.

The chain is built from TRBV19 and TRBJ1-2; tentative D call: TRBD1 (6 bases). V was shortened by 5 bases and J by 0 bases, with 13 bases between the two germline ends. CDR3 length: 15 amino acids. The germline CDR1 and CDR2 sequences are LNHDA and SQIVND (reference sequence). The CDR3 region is CASSGRTEANYGYTF. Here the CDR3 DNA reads TGTGCCAGTAGTGGCCGGACAGAAGCTAACTATGGCTACACCTTC.

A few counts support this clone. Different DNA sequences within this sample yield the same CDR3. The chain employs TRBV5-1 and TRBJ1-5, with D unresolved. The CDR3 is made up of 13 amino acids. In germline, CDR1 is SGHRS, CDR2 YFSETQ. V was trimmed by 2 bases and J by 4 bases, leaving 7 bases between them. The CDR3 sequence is CASSFEGNQPQHF. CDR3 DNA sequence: TGCGCCAGCAGCTTCGAGGGAAATCAGCCCCAGCATTTT.

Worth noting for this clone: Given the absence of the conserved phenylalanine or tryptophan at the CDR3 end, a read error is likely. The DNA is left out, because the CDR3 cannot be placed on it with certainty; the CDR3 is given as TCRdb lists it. The chain's CDR3 is CASSHDGSAEI. The J gene is TRBJ2-7, the V gene TRBV6-6; the DNA was not used to check the table's D call, TRBD2. The CDR3 is made up of 11 amino acids, end residues included. From germline, CDR1 is MNHNY and CDR2 SVGAGI (reference sequence).

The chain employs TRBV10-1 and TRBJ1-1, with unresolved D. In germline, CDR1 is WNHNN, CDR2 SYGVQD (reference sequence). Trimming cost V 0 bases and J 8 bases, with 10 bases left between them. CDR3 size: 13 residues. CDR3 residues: CASSESNKGEAFF. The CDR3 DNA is TGCGCCAGCAGTGAGTCGAATAAGGGAGAAGCTTTCTTT.

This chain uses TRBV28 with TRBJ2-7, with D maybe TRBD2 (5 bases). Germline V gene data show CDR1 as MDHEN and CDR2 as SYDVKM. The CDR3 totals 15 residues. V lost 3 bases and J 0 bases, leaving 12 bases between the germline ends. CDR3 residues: CASSFANAGSYEQYF. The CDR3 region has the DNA TGTGCCAGCAGTTTTGCTAACGCGGGCTCCTACGAGCAGTACTTC.

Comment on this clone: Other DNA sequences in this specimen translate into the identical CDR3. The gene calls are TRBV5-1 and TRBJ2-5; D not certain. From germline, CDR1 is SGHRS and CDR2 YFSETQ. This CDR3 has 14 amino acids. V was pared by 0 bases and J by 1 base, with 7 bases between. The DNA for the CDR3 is TGCGCCAGCAGCTTGGCCAGCCCCCAAGAGACCCAGTACTTC. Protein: CASSLASPQETQYF. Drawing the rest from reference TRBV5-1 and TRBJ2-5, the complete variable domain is KAGVTQTPRYLIKTRGQQVTLSCSPISGHRSVSWYQQTPGQGLQFLFEYFSETQRNKGNFPGRFSGRQFSNSRSEMNVSTLELGDSALYLCASSLASPQETQYFGPGTRLLVL.

Here the CDR3 reads CASSRDRGFETQYF. The CDR3 nucleotides are TGTGCCAGCAGCCGGGACAGGGGGTTCGAGACCCAGTACTTC. The chain links TRBV7-9 to TRBJ2-5; TRBD1 matches at 11 bases. This CDR3 has 14 residues. CDR1 and CDR2 from the germline V gene are SEHNR and FQNEAQ (reference sequence). V was pared by 5 bases and J by 5 bases, with 4 bases of the junction left unmatched.

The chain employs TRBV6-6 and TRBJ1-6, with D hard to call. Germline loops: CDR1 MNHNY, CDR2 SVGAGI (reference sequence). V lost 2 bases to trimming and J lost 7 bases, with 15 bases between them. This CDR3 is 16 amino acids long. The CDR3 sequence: CASSYPSGEGNSPLHF. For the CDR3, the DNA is TGTGCCAGCAGTTACCCCTCGGGAGAAGGAAATTCACCCCTCCACTTT.

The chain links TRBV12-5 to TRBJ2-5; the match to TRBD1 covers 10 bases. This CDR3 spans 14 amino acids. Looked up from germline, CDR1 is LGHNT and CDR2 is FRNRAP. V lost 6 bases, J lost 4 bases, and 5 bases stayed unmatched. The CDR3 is CASGSGTGVETQYF. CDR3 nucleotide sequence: TGTGCTAGTGGATCGGGGACAGGGGTAGAGACCCAGTACTTC.